These 3 T cell receptor beta chains originate from one sample sequenced in a study of blood T cells in healthy people across ages. A second roughly 6 to 12 cycle PCR used barcoded and J-beta primers. TCRdb processed the 5' RACE reads anew with MiXCR; each CDR3 protein has one entry. The sample has hundreds of thousands of distinct CDR3 sequences, 55% to 65% seen once. The sample was blood. Every receptor here comes from a man aged 25-40 years in good health.

The V gene is TRBV16, the J gene TRBJ2-5; D might be TRBD1 (6 bases). V lost 7 bases to trimming and J lost 5 bases, with 20 bases between them. Germline CDR1 is KGHSY and CDR2 is FQNENV. This CDR3 region has 15 residues. CDR3 region: CASNQAQGVGETQYF. The CDR3 nucleotides read TGTGCCAGCAACCAGGCACAGGGAGTCGGGGAGACCCAGTACTTC.

There are a few counts of this clonotype. V is TRBV10-3 and J is TRBJ2-6; D might be TRBD2 (5 bases). This CDR3 region has 13 residues. Trimming took off 11 bases at V and 4 bases at J, with 12 bases between the two ends. The V gene's germline CDR1 is ENHRY and CDR2 SYGVKD. The CDR3 is CAGRDPGANVLTF. For the CDR3, the DNA is TGTGCCGGACGGGATCCGGGGGCCAACGTCCTGACTTTC.

This sequence joins TRBV20-1 and TRBJ2-1, with 10 bases identical to TRBD2. Losses at the gene ends were 3 bases for V and 9 bases for J; bases not matched to a gene: 17. CDR1 DFQATT and CDR2 SNEGSKA come from the germline V gene (reference sequence). The CDR3 totals 17 residues. In DNA form, the CDR3 reads TGCAGTGCTAGGAGTCCAGTAGCGGGGGGCACTAAGGGTGAGCAGTTCTTC. Encoded protein: CSARSPVAGGTKGEQFF.